This T cell receptor (beta chain) is from a study of Graves' ophthalmopathy and Graves' hyperthyroidism. Broader study findings: Appearing in blood as well were most expanded thyroid clonotypes above 0.001 frequency.

Scientists amplified the TCR beta CDR3 regions from RNA transcripts. HTBI-primed first-round RT-PCR preceded second-round multiplex PCR. Each CDR3 protein is one row after TCRdb ran MiXCR on the multiplex PCR reads. The sample consists of approximately 160,000 distinct CDR3 sequences, roughly two fifths of them appearing once. Disease in donors with ophthalmopathy had moderate-to-severe activity, CAS ≥3, NOSPECS ≥4 and under 3 months' duration. Uncontrolled infections, pregnancy, lactation or other autoimmune diseases led to patient exclusion. Fresh peripheral blood (approximately 10 ml) yielded the PBMCs. There are many counts of this clonotype. Its antigen is undetermined. Trimming took 6 bases from V and 5 from J, leaving 16 bases between them. The CDR3 consists of 14 residues.

The receptor was isolated from a man under 40 with Graves' ophthalmopathy. The J gene is TRBJ2-5, the V gene TRBV12-3 or TRBV12-4, with D maybe TRBD1 (6 bases). Sequencing was done on a sample of peripheral blood. The CDR3 region is CASSPQGQGETQYF. In nucleotides, the CDR3 is TGTGCCAGCAGCCCTCAGGGGCAGGGGGAGACCCAGTACTTC.